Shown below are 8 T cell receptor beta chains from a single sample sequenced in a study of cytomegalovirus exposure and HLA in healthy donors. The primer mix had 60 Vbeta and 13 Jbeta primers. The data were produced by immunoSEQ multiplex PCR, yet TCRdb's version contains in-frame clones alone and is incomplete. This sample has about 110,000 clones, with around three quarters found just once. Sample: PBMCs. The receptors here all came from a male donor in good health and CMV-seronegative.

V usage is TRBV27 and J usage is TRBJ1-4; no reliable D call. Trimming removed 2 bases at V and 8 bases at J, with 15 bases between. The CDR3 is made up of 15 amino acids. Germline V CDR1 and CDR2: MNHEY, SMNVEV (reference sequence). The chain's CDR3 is CASSLEGRGNEKLFF. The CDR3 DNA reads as TGTGCCAGCAGTTTAGAAGGGCGGGGTAACGAAAAACTGTTTTTT.

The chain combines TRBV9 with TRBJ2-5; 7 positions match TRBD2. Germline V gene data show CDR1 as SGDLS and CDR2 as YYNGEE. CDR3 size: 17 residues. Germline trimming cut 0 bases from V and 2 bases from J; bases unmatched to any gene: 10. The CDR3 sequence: CASSVVFCLGGQETQYF. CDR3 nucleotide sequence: TGTGCCAGCAGCGTAGTCTTCTGTTTGGGGGGGCAAGAGACCCAGTACTTC.

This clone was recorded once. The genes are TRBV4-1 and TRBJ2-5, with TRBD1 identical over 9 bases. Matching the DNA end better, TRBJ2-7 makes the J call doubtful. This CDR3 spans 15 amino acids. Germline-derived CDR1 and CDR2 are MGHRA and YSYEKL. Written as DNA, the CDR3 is TGCGCCAGCAGCCAACCTCGGGACAGGGTCTACGAGCAGTACTTC. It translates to CASSQPRDRVYEQYF.

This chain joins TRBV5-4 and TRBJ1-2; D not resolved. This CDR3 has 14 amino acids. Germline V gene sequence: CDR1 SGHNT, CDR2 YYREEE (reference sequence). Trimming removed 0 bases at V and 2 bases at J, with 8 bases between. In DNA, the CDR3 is TGTGCCAGCAGCTTGGGGGCACAGAACTATGGCTACACCTTC. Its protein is CASSLGAQNYGYTF.

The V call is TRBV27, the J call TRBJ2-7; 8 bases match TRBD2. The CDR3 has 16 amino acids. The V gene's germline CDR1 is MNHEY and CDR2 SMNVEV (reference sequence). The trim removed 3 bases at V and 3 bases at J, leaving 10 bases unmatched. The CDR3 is CASSLRVTSGFYEQYF. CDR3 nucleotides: TGTGCCAGCAGTTTGAGAGTTACTAGCGGTTTCTACGAGCAGTACTTC.

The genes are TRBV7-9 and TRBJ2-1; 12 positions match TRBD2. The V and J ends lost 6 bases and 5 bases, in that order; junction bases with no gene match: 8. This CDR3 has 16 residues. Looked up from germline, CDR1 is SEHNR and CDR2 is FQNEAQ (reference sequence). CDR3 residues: CASSPTSGRGDNEQFF. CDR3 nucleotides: TGTGCCAGCAGTCCGACTAGCGGGAGAGGAGACAATGAGCAGTTCTTC.

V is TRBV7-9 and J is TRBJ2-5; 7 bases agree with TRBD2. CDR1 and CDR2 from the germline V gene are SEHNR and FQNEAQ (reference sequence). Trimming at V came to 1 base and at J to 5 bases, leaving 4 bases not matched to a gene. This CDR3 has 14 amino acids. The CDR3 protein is CASSLVTSEETQYF. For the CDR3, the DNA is TGTGCCAGCAGCTTAGTTACTAGCGAGGAGACCCAGTACTTC.

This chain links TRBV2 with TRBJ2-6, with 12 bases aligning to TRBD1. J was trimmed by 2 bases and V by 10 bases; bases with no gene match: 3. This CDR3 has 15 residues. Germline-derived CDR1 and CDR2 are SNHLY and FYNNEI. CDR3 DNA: TGTGCCAACCGGGACAGGGGGCCTGGGGCCAACGTCCTGACTTTC. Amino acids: CANRDRGPGANVLTF.